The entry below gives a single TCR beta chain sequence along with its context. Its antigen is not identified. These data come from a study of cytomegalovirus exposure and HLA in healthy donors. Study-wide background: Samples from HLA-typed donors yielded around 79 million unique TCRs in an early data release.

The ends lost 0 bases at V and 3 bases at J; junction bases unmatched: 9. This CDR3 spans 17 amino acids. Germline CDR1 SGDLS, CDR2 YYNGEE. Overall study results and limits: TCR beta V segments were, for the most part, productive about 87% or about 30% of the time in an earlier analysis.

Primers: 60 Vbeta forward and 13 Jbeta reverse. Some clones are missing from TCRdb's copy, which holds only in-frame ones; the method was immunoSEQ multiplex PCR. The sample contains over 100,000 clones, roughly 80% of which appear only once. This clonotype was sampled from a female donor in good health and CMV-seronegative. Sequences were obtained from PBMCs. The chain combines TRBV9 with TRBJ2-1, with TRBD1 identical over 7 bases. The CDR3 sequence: CASSVGSGQARYNEQFF. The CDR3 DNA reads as TGTGCCAGCAGCGTAGGGTCTGGACAGGCCCGCTACAATGAGCAGTTCTTC.